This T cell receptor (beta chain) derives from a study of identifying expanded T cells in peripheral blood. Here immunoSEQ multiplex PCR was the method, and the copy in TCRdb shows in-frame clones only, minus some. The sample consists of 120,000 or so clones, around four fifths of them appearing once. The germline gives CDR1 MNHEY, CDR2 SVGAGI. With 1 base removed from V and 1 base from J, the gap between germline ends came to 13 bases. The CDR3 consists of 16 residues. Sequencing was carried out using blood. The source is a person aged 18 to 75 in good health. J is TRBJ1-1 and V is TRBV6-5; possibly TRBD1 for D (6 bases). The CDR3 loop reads CASSYLQGQGNTEAFF. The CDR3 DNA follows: TGTGCCAGCAGTTACTTGCAGGGACAAGGGAACACTGAAGCTTTCTTT.